These 27 T cell receptor beta chains share one sample of origin, sequenced in a study of neurological immune-mediated disorders. From the 5' RACE reads, TCRdb called clonotypes with MiXCR, one entry per CDR3 protein. This sample has about 19,000 distinct CDR3 sequences; approximately 7.3% occur once, and the top ten carry less than 20%. The source material was CD8+ T cells from blood. The source of these receptors is a woman aged 30 to 39 with HTLV-1-associated myelopathy (HAM/TSP).

This clonotype was detected many times. The chain joins TRBV25-1 to TRBJ1-4, with D possibly TRBD1 on 5 matching bases. The CDR3 has 15 amino acids. V shed 1 base and J shed 7 bases, with 13 bases lying between them. The germline gives CDR1 MGHDK, CDR2 SYGVNS. CDR3 nucleotide sequence: TGTGCCAGCAGTGAATGGGAGGGGTTTGGTGAAAAACTGTTTTTT. Amino acids: CASSEWEGFGEKLFF.

The table lists this clonotype with many counts. This chain joins TRBV6-6 and TRBJ1-1; possible D gene TRBD1, 6 bases. CDR1 is MNHNY, CDR2 SVGAGI, per germline (reference sequence). CDR3 size: 12 residues. V shed 7 bases and J shed 6 bases, with 12 bases lying between them. CDR3 protein: CASKSGHPEAFF. In DNA, the CDR3 is TGTGCCAGCAAGTCGGGACACCCTGAAGCTTTCTTT.

This clonotype was counted ten times or more. The chain is built from TRBV4-1 and TRBJ2-1, with 8 bases matching TRBD1. Trimming took 0 bases from V and 9 from J; bases not matched to a gene: 13. This CDR3 region has 17 residues. CDR1 MGHRA and CDR2 YSYEKL come from the germline V gene. CDR3 in DNA: TGCGCCAGCAGCCAAGATCCGGCAGGGGGCCTACCGGGTGAGCAGTTCTTC. It is translated as CASSQDPAGGLPGEQFF.

This clonotype was observed many times. This chain uses TRBV27 with TRBJ1-2, with D possibly TRBD1 on 6 matching bases. The V and J ends lost 3 bases and 8 bases respectively, with 13 bases between them. From germline, CDR1 is MNHEY and CDR2 SMNVEV (reference sequence). CDR3 size: 13 residues. The CDR3, as DNA: TGTGCCAGCAGTTTCGGGGGGGCTTCCGGCTACACCTTC. It specifies CASSFGGASGYTF.

This clonotype was recorded many times. The chain carries TRBV5-1 and TRBJ2-1; TRBD2 aligns across 10 bases. The CDR3 has 15 residues. The junction had 5 bases not matched to a gene; V was cut back by 4 bases and J by 4 bases. Germline V lookup: CDR1 SGHRS, CDR2 YFSETQ. CDR3 residues: CASSEAGGPYNEQFF. In DNA form, the CDR3 reads TGCGCCAGCAGCGAAGCGGGGGGGCCTTACAATGAGCAGTTCTTC. Using reference TRBV5-1 and TRBJ2-1 for the parts outside the CDR3, the full variable domain is KAGVTQTPRYLIKTRGQQVTLSCSPISGHRSVSWYQQTPGQGLQFLFEYFSETQRNKGNFPGRFSGRQFSNSRSEMNVSTLELGDSALYLCASSEAGGPYNEQFFGPGTRLTVL.

This clonotype was counted only a few times. This chain connects TRBV2 to TRBJ1-2, with D perhaps matching TRBD1 (6 bases). This CDR3 has 15 amino acids. Per germline, CDR1 SNHLY and CDR2 FYNNEI. V shed 0 bases and J shed 4 bases, with 12 bases lying between them. The CDR3 loop reads CASSEAGGAGYGYTF. The CDR3 DNA sequence: TGTGCCAGCAGTGAAGCAGGGGGAGCTGGCTATGGCTACACCTTC.

This clonotype was detected a few times. V is TRBV30 and J is TRBJ2-2; no firm D call. V was trimmed by 4 bases and J by 1 base, leaving 7 bases between them. Germline V gene sequence: CDR1 GTSNPN, CDR2 SVGIG (reference sequence). CDR3 size: 13 residues. CDR3 sequence reads: CAWIRQNTGELFF. The CDR3 nucleotides are TGTGCCTGGATCCGGCAGAACACCGGGGAGCTGTTTTTT.

At least ten counts were recorded for this clonotype. V is TRBV9 and J is TRBJ2-3; D possibly corresponds to TRBD1 (6 bases). The length of the CDR3 is 15 residues. V shed 3 bases and J shed 0 bases, with 11 bases lying between them. The germline CDR1 and CDR2 sequences are SGDLS and YYNGEE. The CDR3 bases are TGTGCCAGCAGCGCCGGGACATCTAGCACAGATACGCAGTATTTT. Translating gives CASSAGTSSTDTQYF.

This clonotype was seen at least ten times. This rearrangement joins TRBV10-3 to TRBJ2-3; 10 bases map to TRBD2. This CDR3 comprises 15 residues. With V trimmed by 5 bases and J by 6 bases, 8 bases remained unmatched. Germline CDR1 ENHRY, CDR2 SYGVKD. The CDR3 spells CAISQAGGELDTQYF. CDR3 bases: TGTGCCATCAGTCAAGCGGGGGGGGAGTTGGATACGCAGTATTTT.

This clonotype was recorded at least ten times. V is TRBV6-6 and J is TRBJ2-2; 10 nucleotides agree with TRBD1. There are 17 residues in the CDR3. Trimming cost V 5 bases and J 2 bases; bases outside gene matches: 8. Per the germline V gene, CDR1 is MNHNY and CDR2 is SVGAGI (reference sequence). The CDR3 DNA is TGTGCCAGCAGTGACCCGATGACAGGGGGCAACACCGGGGAGCTGTTTTTT. This codes for CASSDPMTGGNTGELFF.

This clonotype was seen a few times. V and J are TRBV7-9 and TRBJ2-1, with 9 bases that match TRBD2. Germline V lookup: CDR1 SEHNR, CDR2 FQNEAQ (reference sequence). The CDR3 has 15 residues. With 5 bases clipped from V and 4 bases from J, the junction kept 6 bases outside the gene matches. The CDR3: CASSDSGGRYNEQFF. The CDR3, as DNA: TGTGCCAGCAGCGATAGCGGGGGCCGATACAATGAGCAGTTCTTC.

This clonotype was observed many times. The V call is TRBV25-1, the J call TRBJ2-7, with 8 bases identical to TRBD1. The CDR3 is made up of 14 amino acids. J lost 4 bases, V lost 4 bases, and 6 bases had no gene match. Per the germline V gene, CDR1 is MGHDK and CDR2 is SYGVNS. For the CDR3, the DNA is TGTGCCAGCAGTGGTTTCAGGGGGCTGTACGAGCAGTACTTC. Encoded protein: CASSGFRGLYEQYF.

This clonotype came up many times. The V gene is TRBV12-3 or TRBV12-4, the J gene TRBJ2-7; 9 bases match TRBD2. The trim removed 6 bases at V and 7 bases at J, leaving 7 bases unmatched. The CDR3 runs 13 residues. CDR3 nucleotides: TGTGCCAGCAGGGATAGCGGGGGCCGGGAGCAGTACTTC. This sequence encodes CASRDSGGREQYF.

This clonotype was seen at least ten times. This chain links TRBV7-9 with TRBJ2-2; 11 positions agree with TRBD2. Germline assignment: CDR1 SEHNR and CDR2 FQNEAQ (reference sequence). The CDR3 is 17 amino acids. The junction had 10 bases not matched to a gene; V was cut back by 8 bases and J by 2 bases. The CDR3 spells CASSGTSGDSNTGELFF. The CDR3 bases are TGTGCCAGCTCCGGGACTAGCGGCGACAGTAACACCGGGGAGCTGTTTTTT.

This clonotype counts as medium-sized. The chain employs TRBV6-6 and TRBJ2-7; D unresolved. Germline V CDR1 and CDR2: MNHNY, SVGAGI (reference sequence). V was clipped by 2 bases and J by 3 bases, with 5 bases between them. There are 12 residues in the CDR3. CDR3 coding DNA: TGTGCCAGCAGTTACGCGAACTACGAGCAGTACTTC. This translates into CASSYANYEQYF.

This clonotype showed up many times. The rearrangement joins TRBV5-1 to TRBJ1-1, with TRBD1 matching 7 bases. V shed 4 bases, J shed 3 bases, and the junction held 15 bases outside the gene matches. Germline V lookup: CDR1 SGHRS, CDR2 YFSETQ. The CDR3 runs to 17 residues. The CDR3, as DNA: TGCGCCAGCAGCGGCTACAGGGGAGGTCGGACCGACACTGAAGCTTTCTTT. It translates to CASSGYRGGRTDTEAFF.

Ten or more counts support this clonotype. This chain links TRBV20-1 with TRBJ2-3, with TRBD1 matching 7 bases. The CDR3 has 15 amino acids. Germline CDR1 is DFQATT and CDR2 is SNEGSKA (reference sequence). J was trimmed by 5 bases and V by 3 bases; bases with no gene match: 11. The DNA for the CDR3 is TGCAGTGCTAGGTCCCGAGACAGGGTTCTAGATACGCAGTATTTT. Protein sequence: CSARSRDRVLDTQYF.

This clonotype was seen many times. The junction differs from germline at one of its ends, possibly a read error. The chain is built from TRBV7-9 and TRBJ1-1; possible D gene TRBD1, 6 bases. The CDR3 is 17 amino acids. In germline, CDR1 is SEHNR, CDR2 FQNEAQ (reference sequence). In DNA, the CDR3 is TGTGCCAACAGCCCCGGCCAGGGGAAGGATCGGGTCACTGAAGCTTTCTTT. Translating gives CANSPGQGKDRVTEAFF.

This clonotype was seen many times. The CDR3 sequence: CSARDSDGRTEAFF. CDR3 in DNA: TGCAGTGCTAGAGATTCCGACGGTAGAACTGAAGCTTTCTTT. The gene calls are TRBV20-1 and TRBJ1-1, with no clear D. CDR3 length: 14 amino acids. CDR1 is DFQATT, CDR2 SNEGSKA, per germline (reference sequence). Trimming removed 0 bases at V and 5 bases at J, with 13 bases between.

This clonotype was picked up a small number of times. The CDR3 bases are TGTGCCACCAGCAGAGAAGTTGCGACAGCGAGCTCTGGAAACACCATATATTTT. The encoded protein is CATSREVATASSGNTIYF. This sequence joins TRBV15 and TRBJ1-3, with D possibly being TRBD1 (5 bases). CDR1 is LNHNV, CDR2 YYDKDF, per germline (reference sequence). The CDR3 runs 18 residues. V was trimmed by 0 bases and J by 0 bases, leaving 15 bases between them. Based on the CDR3 plus reference TRBV15 and TRBJ1-3, the full variable domain is DAMVIQNPRYQVTQFGKPVTLSCSQTLNHNVMYWYQQKSSQAPKLLFHYYDKDFNNEADTPDNFQSRRPNTSFCFLDIRSPGLGDTAMYLCATSREVATASSGNTIYFGEGSWLTVV.

This clonotype was counted ten times or more. The chain recombines TRBV9 with TRBJ1-1; a possible D gene is TRBD1 (5 bases). V lost 0 bases, J lost 5 bases, and 11 bases lay in between. The CDR3 is made up of 14 amino acids. The germline V gene has CDR1 SGDLS and CDR2 YYNGEE. CDR3 in amino acids: CASSVEAGTTEAFF. The CDR3 region has the DNA TGTGCCAGCAGCGTAGAGGCAGGGACGACTGAAGCTTTCTTT.

This clonotype was detected many times. The genes are TRBV20-1 and TRBJ1-6; tentative D call: TRBD1 (5 bases). This CDR3 contains 14 residues. Trimming removed 0 bases from V and 9 bases from J, with 12 bases in between. The germline V gene encodes CDR1 DFQATT and CDR2 SNEGSKA (reference sequence). CDR3 sequence: CSAREPRQFSPLHF. For the CDR3, the DNA is TGCAGTGCTAGAGAGCCCCGACAGTTTTCACCCCTCCACTTT.

This clonotype was seen ten or more times. This sequence joins TRBV20-1 and TRBJ2-7; 8 positions agree with TRBD1. Trimming at V came to 6 bases and at J to 8 bases, leaving 18 bases not matched to a gene. The CDR3 spans 15 residues. Germline values: CDR1 DFQATT, CDR2 SNEGSKA (reference sequence). CDR3 loop: CSARAPDRDFPQQYF. The CDR3 DNA follows: TGCAGTGCCCGCGCCCCGGACAGGGATTTCCCCCAGCAGTACTTC.

The rearrangement joins TRBV7-9 to TRBJ2-1; TRBD1 might be the D (5 bases). The CDR3 is 15 amino acids. Germline V CDR1 and CDR2: SEHNR, FQNEAQ (reference sequence). The V end lost 1 base, the J end lost 1 base, and 8 bases lay between the germline ends. The DNA of the CDR3 is TGTGCCAGCAGCTTAGACCAGGGATCCTACAATGAGCAGTTCTTC. Its translation: CASSLDQGSYNEQFF. Full variable domain (rest looked up from reference TRBV7-9 and TRBJ2-1): DTGVSQNPRHKITKRGQNVTFRCDPISEHNRLYWYRQTLGQGPEFLTYFQNEAQLEKSRLLSDRFSAERPKGSFSTLEIQRTEQGDSAMYLCASSLDQGSYNEQFFGPGTRLTVL.

This clonotype showed up many times. This chain uses TRBV27 with TRBJ1-6; unclear D gene. CDR3 size: 16 residues. From germline, CDR1 is MNHEY and CDR2 SMNVEV (reference sequence). The V end lost 9 bases, the J end lost 3 bases, and 18 bases lay between the germline ends. CDR3 coding DNA: TGTGCCAGTAGACCGACGGGAGAATTCTATAATTCACCCCTCCACTTT. Protein: CASRPTGEFYNSPLHF.

This clonotype was picked up many times. CDR3 nucleotide sequence: TGCAGCGTTGGCTTTTCCAGGAATGAGCAGTTCTTC. It specifies CSVGFSRNEQFF. The chain recombines TRBV29-1 with TRBJ2-1; D unresolved. There are 12 residues in the CDR3. Germline loops: CDR1 SQVTM, CDR2 ANQGSEA. Trimming stripped 4 bases from V and 7 bases from J, with 11 bases between.

There are a few counts of this clonotype. The genes are TRBV30 and TRBJ1-1, with TRBD1 as a possible D gene (6 bases). The V gene's germline CDR1 is GTSNPN and CDR2 SVGIG (reference sequence). The V gene lost 4 bases and the J gene lost 5 bases, with 14 bases spanning the gap. The CDR3 extends over 13 amino acids. This chain's CDR3 is CAWTPGVRTEAFF. The CDR3 nucleotides are TGTGCCTGGACTCCAGGGGTCAGGACTGAAGCTTTCTTT. The full variable domain, its missing parts supplied by reference TRBV30 and TRBJ1-1, is SQTIHQWPATLVQPVGSPLSLECTVEGTSNPNLYWYRQAAGRGLQLLFYSVGIGQISSEVPQNLSASRPQDRQFILSSKKLLLSDSGFYLCAWTPGVRTEAFFGQGTRLTVV.